Given below is one T cell receptor (beta chain) in context. The CDR3 has 14 residues. Germline assignment: CDR1 MNHEY and CDR2 SMNVEV (reference sequence). Trimming removed 5 bases from V and 6 bases from J; junction bases left unmatched: 6. The data are from a study of shared T cell receptors in the human thymus. TCRdb's copy holds only in-frame clones and misses some; the assay was immunoSEQ multiplex PCR. This sample has about 660,000 clones, with more than 75% found just once. The same sample was also studied in work on human thymus T cells. That source notes: The donor group consisted of healthy Finnish infants who were having corrective surgery for congenital heart defects. The source of the thymus tissue was resections taken during corrective heart surgery. Related work showed strongly overlapping thymic repertoires across unrelated individuals.

This clonotype was sampled from a boy under two years old with a congenital heart defect. The rearrangement joins TRBV27 to TRBJ2-7, with 11 bases identical to TRBD1. Sequenced material: thymocytes. CDR3 amino acids: CASSPRTGGVEQYF. In DNA form, the CDR3 reads TGTGCCAGCAGTCCACGGACAGGGGGCGTCGAGCAGTACTTC.